This T cell receptor (beta chain) is from a study of regulatory T cells in long-lasting Graves disease. In germline, CDR1 is LNHNV, CDR2 YYDKDF (reference sequence). The V and J ends lost 4 bases and 4 bases respectively, with 13 bases between them. The CDR3 loop spans 15 amino acids. The time point: persistent/refractory GD, antithyroid drugs over 5 years with positive TRAb. From PBMCs, RNA was extracted and then used to make the TCR library. Construction of the TCR beta libraries employed iRepertoire HTBI primers in conjunction with Arm-PCR of CDR3 regions. MiXCR, run by TCRdb on the multiplex PCR reads, gives a single entry per CDR3 protein. This sample has fewer than 450,000 distinct CDR3 sequences, with around 24% found just once. There are many counts of this clonotype.

The TCR originated in a female donor with Graves disease. This specimen consisted of peripheral blood mononuclear cells (PBMCs), obtained when the disease was refractory, from a patient treated with antithyroid drugs. V and J are TRBV15 and TRBJ1-4; possibly TRBD1 for D (6 bases). The CDR3 DNA reads TGTGCCACCAGCACACCCTGGACAGATAATGAAAAACTGTTTTTT. Its translation is CATSTPWTDNEKLFF.